This TCR beta chain was retrieved from a study of identical twins. Overall study results and limits: Reduced insertions were recorded for abundant cord blood beta clonotypes, with no such pattern in memory repertoires.

Looked up from germline, CDR1 is MNHNS and CDR2 is SASEGT. Trimming took 6 bases from V and 5 from J; bases not matched to a gene: 6. This CDR3 spans 14 amino acids. Carrying unique molecular identifiers, the cDNA also gained a universal primer site through template switching. Using its own MiXCR run on the 5' RACE reads, TCRdb lists one record per CDR3 protein. The sample consists of some 710,000 distinct CDR3 sequences, around 6% of them appearing once. Healthy Caucasians supplied all donations. This clonotype has a count of ten or more. Antigen: not known. The chain carries TRBV6-1 and TRBJ2-1; TRBD2 matches 8 bases. This sequence was found in a man between 18 and 35 years old in good health. What was sequenced was naive T cells sorted from blood. Here the CDR3 DNA reads TGTGCCAGCAGAAAACTAGCGGAGGACAATGAGCAGTTCTTC. Protein sequence: CASRKLAEDNEQFF.